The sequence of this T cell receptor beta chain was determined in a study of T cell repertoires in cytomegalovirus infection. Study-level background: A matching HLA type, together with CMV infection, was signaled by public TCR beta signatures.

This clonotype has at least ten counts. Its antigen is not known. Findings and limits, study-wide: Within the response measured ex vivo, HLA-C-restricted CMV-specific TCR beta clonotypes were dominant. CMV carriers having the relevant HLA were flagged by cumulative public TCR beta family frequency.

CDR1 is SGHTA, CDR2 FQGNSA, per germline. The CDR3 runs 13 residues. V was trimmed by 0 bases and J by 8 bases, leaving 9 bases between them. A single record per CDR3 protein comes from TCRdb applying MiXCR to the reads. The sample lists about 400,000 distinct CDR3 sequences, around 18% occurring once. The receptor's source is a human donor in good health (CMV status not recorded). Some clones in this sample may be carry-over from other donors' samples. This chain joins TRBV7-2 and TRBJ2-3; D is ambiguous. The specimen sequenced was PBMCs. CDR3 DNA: TGTGCCAGCAGCTTAGCGCCTAGTGGTACGCAGTATTTT. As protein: CASSLAPSGTQYF.